These T cell receptor beta chains were read from a single sample in a study of immune heterogeneity within non-small cell lung tumors. Each CDR3 protein is one row after TCRdb ran MiXCR on the multiplex PCR reads. The repertoire holds roughly 14,000 distinct CDR3 sequences, under 30% seen once, with around 5.2% in the top ten. The specimen sequenced was lung tumor tissue. Receptor source: a man in his forties or fifties with non-small cell lung cancer. Both conserved end residues are part of each CDR3. A D gene is named only where the DNA matches it firmly. A clone size is listed for some rows: how often the clone was seen (once, few, many), or a class if it is expanded.

CDR3 protein | CDR3 DNA | V gene | D gene | J gene | clone size
CASSYGRGNTEAFF | TGCGCCAGCAGCTACGGCAGGGGGAACACTGAAGCTTTCTTT | TRBV5-1 | . | TRBJ1-1 | .
CAWRVKGVHTF | TGTGCCTGGAGGGTCAAAGGAGTACACACCTTC | TRBV30 | . | TRBJ1-2 | many
CSLGKDTQYF | TGCAGTCTAGGAAAAGATACGCAGTATTTT | TRBV20-1 | . | TRBJ2-3 | many
CASRPGANTEAFF | TGTGCCAGCAGACCTGGGGCCAACACTGAAGCTTTCTTT | TRBV7-2 | . | TRBJ1-1 | few
CSATTRYEQFF | TGCAGTGCTACGACTAGATATGAGCAGTTCTTC | TRBV20-1 | . | TRBJ2-1 | many
CASSDRTASTDTQYF | TGCGCCAGCAGCGATCGGACAGCTAGCACAGATACGCAGTATTTT | TRBV4-1 | . | TRBJ2-3 | medium-sized
CASSSAASGRNEQYF | TGTGCCAGCAGTTCGGCGGCTAGCGGGAGAAACGAGCAGTACTTC | TRBV6-1 | TRBD2 | TRBJ2-7 | medium-sized
CASSLVGPGQGASSYNEQFF | TGTGCCAGCAGCTTAGTGGGACCGGGACAGGGGGCTTCCTCCTACAATGAGCAGTTCTTC | TRBV7-9 | TRBD1 | TRBJ2-1 | few
CASTSGGISGANVLTF | TGTGCCAGTACCAGCGGGGGGATCTCTGGGGCCAACGTCCTGACTTTC | TRBV19 | TRBD2 | TRBJ2-6 | many
CSARRQGQIEAFF | TGCAGTGCTCGGCGACAGGGGCAGATTGAAGCTTTCTTT | TRBV20-1 | TRBD1 | TRBJ1-1 | few